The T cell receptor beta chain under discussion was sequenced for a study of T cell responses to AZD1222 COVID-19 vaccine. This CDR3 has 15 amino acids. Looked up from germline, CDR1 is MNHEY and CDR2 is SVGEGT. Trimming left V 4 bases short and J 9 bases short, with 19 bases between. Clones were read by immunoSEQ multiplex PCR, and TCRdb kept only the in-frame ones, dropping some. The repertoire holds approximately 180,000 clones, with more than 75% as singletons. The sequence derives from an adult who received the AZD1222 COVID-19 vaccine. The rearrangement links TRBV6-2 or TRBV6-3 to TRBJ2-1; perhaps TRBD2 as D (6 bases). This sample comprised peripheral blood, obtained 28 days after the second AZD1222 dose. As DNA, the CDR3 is TGTGCCAGCAGTTTACCGGGACTCCCATCGCCTGAGCAGTTCTTC. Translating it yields CASSLPGLPSPEQFF.